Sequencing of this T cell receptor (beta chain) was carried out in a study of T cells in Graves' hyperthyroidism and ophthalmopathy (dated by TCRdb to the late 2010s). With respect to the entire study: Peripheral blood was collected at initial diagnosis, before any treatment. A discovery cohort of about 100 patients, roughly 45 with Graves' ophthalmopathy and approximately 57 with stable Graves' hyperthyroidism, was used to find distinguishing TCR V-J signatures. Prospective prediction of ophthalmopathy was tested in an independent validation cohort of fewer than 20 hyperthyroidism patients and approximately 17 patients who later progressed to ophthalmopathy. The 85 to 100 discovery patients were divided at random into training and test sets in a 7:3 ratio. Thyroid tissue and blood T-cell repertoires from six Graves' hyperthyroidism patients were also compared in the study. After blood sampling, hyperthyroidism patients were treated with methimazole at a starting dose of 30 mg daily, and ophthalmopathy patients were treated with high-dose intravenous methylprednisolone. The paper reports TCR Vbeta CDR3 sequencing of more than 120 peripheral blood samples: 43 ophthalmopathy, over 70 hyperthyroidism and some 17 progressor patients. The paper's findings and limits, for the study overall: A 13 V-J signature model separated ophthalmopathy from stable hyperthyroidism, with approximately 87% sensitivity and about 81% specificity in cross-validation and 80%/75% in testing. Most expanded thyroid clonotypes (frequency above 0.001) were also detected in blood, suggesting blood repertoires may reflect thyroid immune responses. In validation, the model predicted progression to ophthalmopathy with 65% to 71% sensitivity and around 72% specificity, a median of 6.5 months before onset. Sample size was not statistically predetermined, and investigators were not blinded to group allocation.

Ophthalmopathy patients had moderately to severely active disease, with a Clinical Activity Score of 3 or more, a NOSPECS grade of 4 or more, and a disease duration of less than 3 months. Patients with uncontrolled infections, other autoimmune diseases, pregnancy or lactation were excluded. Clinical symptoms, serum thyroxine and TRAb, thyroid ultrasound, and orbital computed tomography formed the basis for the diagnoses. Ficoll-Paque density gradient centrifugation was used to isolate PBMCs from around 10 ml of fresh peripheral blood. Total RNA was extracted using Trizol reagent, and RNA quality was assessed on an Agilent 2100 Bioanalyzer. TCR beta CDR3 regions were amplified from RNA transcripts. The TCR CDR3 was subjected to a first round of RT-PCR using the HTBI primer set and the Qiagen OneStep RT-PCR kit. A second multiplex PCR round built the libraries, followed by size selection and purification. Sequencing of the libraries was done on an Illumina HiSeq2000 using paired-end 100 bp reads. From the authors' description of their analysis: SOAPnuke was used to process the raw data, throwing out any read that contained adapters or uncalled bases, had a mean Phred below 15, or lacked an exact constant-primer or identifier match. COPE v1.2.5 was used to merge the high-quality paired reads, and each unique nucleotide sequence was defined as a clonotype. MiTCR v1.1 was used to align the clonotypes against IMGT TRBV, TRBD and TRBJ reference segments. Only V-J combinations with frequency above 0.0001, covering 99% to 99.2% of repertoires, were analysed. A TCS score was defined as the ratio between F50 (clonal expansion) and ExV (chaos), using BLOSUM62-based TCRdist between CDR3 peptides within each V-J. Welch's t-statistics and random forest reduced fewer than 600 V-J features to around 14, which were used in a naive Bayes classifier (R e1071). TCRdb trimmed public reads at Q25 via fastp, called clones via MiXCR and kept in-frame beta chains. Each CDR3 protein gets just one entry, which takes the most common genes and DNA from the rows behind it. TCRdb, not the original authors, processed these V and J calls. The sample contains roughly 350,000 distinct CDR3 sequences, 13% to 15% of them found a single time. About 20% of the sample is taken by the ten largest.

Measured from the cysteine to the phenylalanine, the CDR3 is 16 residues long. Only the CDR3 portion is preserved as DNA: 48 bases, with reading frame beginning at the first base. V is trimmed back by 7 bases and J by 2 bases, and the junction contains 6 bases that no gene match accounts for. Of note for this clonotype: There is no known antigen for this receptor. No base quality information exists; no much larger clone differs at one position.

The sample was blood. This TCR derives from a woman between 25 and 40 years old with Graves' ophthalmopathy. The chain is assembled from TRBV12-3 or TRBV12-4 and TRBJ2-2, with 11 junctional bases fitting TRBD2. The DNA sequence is TGTGCCAGCACCCATAGCGGGGGGGATAACACCGGGGAGCTGTTTTTT. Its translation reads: CASTHSGGDNTGELFF.